Listed below are T cell receptor beta chains from one sample, sequenced in a study of sequential checkpoint blockade in melanoma. Some clones are missing from TCRdb's copy, which holds only in-frame ones; the method was immunoSEQ multiplex PCR. The table lists about 5,300 clones, approximately 78% of them singletons. The material was CD8+ T cells sorted from blood (inferred from file names), obtained from a patient given nivolumab and ipilimumab in sequence. The receptors originated from a human donor with melanoma. Both conserved end residues are part of each CDR3. A D gene is named only where the DNA matches it firmly. Clone size is given for some rows only: seen once, a few or many times, or a class if the clone is expanded.

abundance	d_gene	v_gene	j_gene	CDR3nt	CDR3aa
few	-	TRBV7-9	TRBJ2-7	TGTGCCGGAGCGGCGGGCGACGAGCAGTACTTC	CAGAAGDEQYF
-	-	TRBV6-5	TRBJ2-7	TGTGCCAGCAGTTTGAACGGGTACGAGCAGTACTTC	CASSLNGYEQYF
-	-	TRBV7-9	TRBJ2-7	TGTGCCAGCAGCTTAGGGGATTTGGTATCCTGGGGGCAGCAGTACTTC	CASSLGDLVSWGQQYF
-	TRBD2	TRBV15	TRBJ2-1	TGTGCCACCAGCAGAGGGAGGGAGGGCTCCTACAATGAGCAGTTCTTC	CATSRGREGSYNEQFF
-	TRBD1	TRBV4-2	TRBJ1-5	TGTGCCAGCAGCCCGGGACAGGGATCTGGGCAGCCCCAGCATTTT	CASSPGQGSGQPQHF
-	TRBD2	TRBV5-1	TRBJ2-1	TGCGCCAGCAGCCCAGGGACTAGCGGGATCAATGAGCAGTTCTTC	CASSPGTSGINEQFF
-	-	TRBV6-5	TRBJ1-1	TGTGCCAGCAGTTACTCGGGGCTCACTGAAGCTTTCTTT	CASSYSGLTEAFF
few	TRBD1	TRBV14	TRBJ1-3	TGTGCCAGCAGCCAACTGGACAGGAGCTCTGGAAACACCATATATTTT	CASSQLDRSSGNTIYF
-	TRBD1	TRBV15	TRBJ2-3	TGTGCCACCAGCAAAGACAGGGGTATAACAGATACGCAGTATTTT	CATSKDRGITDTQYF
-	TRBD2	TRBV29-1	TRBJ2-2	TGCAGCGTCATGCGGGGGGTTGACACCGGGGAGCTGTTTTTT	CSVMRGVDTGELFF
-	TRBD1	TRBV15	TRBJ1-5	TGTGCCACCAGCAGAGCGGGACAGGGGAATCAGCCCCAGCATTTT	CATSRAGQGNQPQHF
-	TRBD1	TRBV19	TRBJ1-4	TGTGCCAGTAGTACGGGACAGGGGGCGAGAGAAAAACTGTTTTTT	CASSTGQGAREKLFF
few	-	TRBV10-3	TRBJ2-7	TGTGCCATCAGTGAGGAGGGCATTTCCTACGAGCAGTACTTC	CAISEEGISYEQYF
once	-	TRBV5-4	TRBJ2-5	TGTGCCAGCAGCTCCCCGGGACAACAAGAGACCCAGTACTTC	CASSSPGQQETQYF
-	TRBD1	TRBV6-4	TRBJ1-1	TGTGCCAGCAGGGTTCAGGGGGCGAACACTGAAGCTTTCTTT	CASRVQGANTEAFF
-	-	TRBV5-5	TRBJ2-7	TGTGCCAGCAGCTTGACCTGGAACAGGGTCTACGAGCAGTACTTC	CASSLTWNRVYEQYF
-	-	TRBV9	TRBJ1-1	TGTGCCAGCAATCCGGCCGGGGGGCCTGGAGCTTTCTTT	CASNPAGGPGAFF
-	TRBD2	TRBV14	TRBJ2-5	TGTGCCAGCAGCCAAGGTCGAAGCGGGGGCGTACAAGAGACCCAGTACTTC	CASSQGRSGGVQETQYF
-	TRBD2	TRBV7-3	TRBJ2-1	TGTGCCAGCAGCTTCGGGGGGACCCCAGGGAATGAGCAGTTCTTC	CASSFGGTPGNEQFF
-	TRBD1	TRBV7-6	TRBJ2-3	TGTGCCAGCACCGAAGCAGGGGGCGCAGCAGATACGCAGTATTTT	CASTEAGGAADTQYF
-	-	TRBV4-1	TRBJ2-7	TGCGCCAGCAGCCAAGATCCCCCAGACGCAGACGGGTCCTACGAGCAGTACTTC	CASSQDPPDADGSYEQYF
-	TRBD1	TRBV7-2	TRBJ2-7	TGTGCCAGCAGATCCCCGGGACAGGGCGTCGAGCAGTACTTC	CASRSPGQGVEQYF
few	TRBD1	TRBV28	TRBJ1-4	TGTGCCAGCACTATCCTCCGGGACAGACATGAAAAACTGTTTTTT	CASTILRDRHEKLFF
once	TRBD1	TRBV7-9	TRBJ1-5	TGTGCCAGCAGCTTAGGTGGGACAGGGGTGGGCAATCAGCCCCAGCATTTT	CASSLGGTGVGNQPQHF
-	-	TRBV6-5	TRBJ2-5	TGTGCCAGCACCACAGAGAGGGCGGCGGAGACCCAGTACTTC	CASTTERAAETQYF
once	TRBD1	TRBV2	TRBJ1-2	TGTGCCAGCAGACAGGGGATGGATGGCTACACCTTC	CASRQGMDGYTF
-	TRBD1	TRBV4-3	TRBJ1-1	TGCGCCAGCAGCCACCGACAGGGCCAGAACACTGAAGCTTTCTTT	CASSHRQGQNTEAFF
-	-	TRBV19	TRBJ2-2	TGTGCCAGTAGTTTGGAACTGACAGGATTTGACACCGGGGAGCTGTTTTTT	CASSLELTGFDTGELFF
-	TRBD1	TRBV4-2	TRBJ2-7	TGTGCCAGCAGCCAAGTGGGGACAGGGTACTCCTACGAGCAGTACTTC	CASSQVGTGYSYEQYF
-	-	TRBV19	TRBJ2-2	TGTGCCAGTAGTATAGTGTTAACCGGGGAGCTGTTTTTT	CASSIVLTGELFF
-	-	TRBV6-6	TRBJ2-5	TGTGCCAGCAGTTACTCGGAGGATCTGTACTTC	CASSYSEDLYF
-	-	TRBV7-2	TRBJ2-7	TGTGCCAGCAGCTTAGAAAGTGAGGGGGACGAGCAGTACTTC	CASSLESEGDEQYF
-	-	TRBV25-1	TRBJ1-1	TGTGCCAGCAGTGGGGCGGGGGAGAGGACTGAAGCTTTCTTT	CASSGAGERTEAFF
-	-	TRBV27	TRBJ1-4	TGTGCCAGCAGTTTTCGACAGAAGAATGAAAAACTGTTTTTT	CASSFRQKNEKLFF
once	-	TRBV6-5	TRBJ2-5	TGTGCCAGCATAGGGGGCCAAGAGACCCAGTACTTC	CASIGGQETQYF
-	-	TRBV19	TRBJ2-7	TGTGCCAGTAGTATAGCGGGGAGCTCCTACGAGCAGTACTTC	CASSIAGSSYEQYF
-	TRBD2	TRBV4-3	TRBJ2-1	TGCGCCAGCAGCCAAGATGCCCTAGCGGGGGGGGAGGATGAGCAGTTCTTC	CASSQDALAGGEDEQFF
-	-	TRBV5-1	TRBJ2-5	TGCGCCAGCAGCTTTGTACAGGGAGGGGAGACCCAGTACTTC	CASSFVQGGETQYF
-	-	TRBV27	TRBJ2-7	TGTGCCAGCAGTTTAACGGGACACTATAGCTCCTACGAGCAGTACTTC	CASSLTGHYSSYEQYF
-	-	TRBV9	TRBJ2-5	TGTGCCAGCAGCGCGACGACGACAGAAGAGACCCAGTACTTC	CASSATTTEETQYF
-	-	TRBV5-8	TRBJ2-7	TGTGCCAGCAGCTTGACAGGATTTAATGCGATCATAACTTACGAGCAGTACTTC	CASSLTGFNAIITYEQYF
once	TRBD2	TRBV5-4	TRBJ2-2	TGTGCCAGCAGCGATCCGGGACTAGCGGGACTCCACCCGACCACCGGGGAGCTGTTTTTT	CASSDPGLAGLHPTTGELFF
-	-	TRBV27	TRBJ1-2	TGTGCCAGCAGTTTAAATTCAGGGATGGCCTACTATGGCTACACCTTC	CASSLNSGMAYYGYTF
-	-	TRBV7-9	TRBJ1-2	TGTGCCAGCAGCTTAGGAACAGGGACCTATCCTGGCTACACCTTC	CASSLGTGTYPGYTF
-	TRBD2	TRBV4-3	TRBJ2-7	TGCGCCAGCAGCCAAGTTTGGACTAGCGGGGGGGCCTACGAGCAGTACTTC	CASSQVWTSGGAYEQYF
-	-	TRBV7-8	TRBJ1-5	TGTGCCAGCAGCTTAGGAGGCGGGGCTGGAGGACAGCCCCAGCATTTT	CASSLGGGAGGQPQHF
-	-	TRBV5-4	TRBJ1-1	TGTGCCAGCAGCCCCGGGGGCACTGAAGCTTTCTTT	CASSPGGTEAFF
-	TRBD1	TRBV4-2	TRBJ2-3	TGTGCCAGCAGCCAAACGAAGACAGGGATTAGCACAGATACGCAGTATTTT	CASSQTKTGISTDTQYF
few	TRBD1	TRBV10-3	TRBJ2-7	TGTGCCATCAGGGACAGGGGCCCCTACGAGCAGTACTTC	CAIRDRGPYEQYF
-	-	TRBV27	TRBJ2-7	TGTGCCAGCAGTTCCAACCCGGGGGAGCAGTACTTC	CASSSNPGEQYF
-	-	TRBV19	TRBJ1-1	TGTGCCAGTACGGCCAGGGGCCCGAACACTGAAGCTTTCTTT	CASTARGPNTEAFF
-	TRBD2	TRBV5-8	TRBJ2-1	TGTGCCAGCAGCCTCAGCGGGCTAGCGGGGGGGCTCTACAATGAGCAGTTCTTC	CASSLSGLAGGLYNEQFF
-	TRBD1	TRBV9	TRBJ2-7	TGTGCCAGCAGCGTAGGACAGGGTAAGGCCTACGAGCAGTACTTC	CASSVGQGKAYEQYF
-	-	TRBV6-6	TRBJ2-5	TGTGCCAGCAGTTGGGGGCTTCGCGAGACCCAGTACTTC	CASSWGLRETQYF
-	-	TRBV5-4	TRBJ1-1	TGTGCCAGCATGGAGGGAGGGGAAAACACTGAAGCTTTCTTT	CASMEGGENTEAFF
-	-	TRBV27	TRBJ2-5	TGTGCCAGCAGTTTAGGGAGCCAAGAGACCCAGTACTTC	CASSLGSQETQYF
-	TRBD2	TRBV9	TRBJ2-2	TGTGCCAGCAGCGTAGAGCTAGCGGGGGACGGGGAGCTGTTTTTT	CASSVELAGDGELFF
-	TRBD2	TRBV28	TRBJ2-7	TGTGCCAGCAGTCTGCGTGGACTAGCATTCTCCTACGAGCAGTACTTC	CASSLRGLAFSYEQYF